These T cell receptor beta chains were read from a single sample in a study of OX40 agonist ivuxolimab in advanced cancers. Profiling relied on immunoSEQ multiplex PCR, and the TCRdb table lists in-frame clones only, not all of them. The sample contains about 83,000 clones, roughly nine tenths of which appear only once. Sequencing was performed on CD4+ or CD8+ T cells sorted from blood, taken in a trial of the OX40 agonist ivuxolimab. These TCRs come from an adult with an advanced solid tumor such as melanoma, head and neck, liver or kidney cancer. The CDR3 runs from the conserved cysteine through the conserved F or W. The D gene is left open where the match is weak. Only part of the rows carry a size: once, few, many, or a class if the clone is expanded.

d_gene,abundance,v_gene,j_gene,CDR3nt,CDR3aa
NA,NA,TRBV30,TRBJ1-1,TGTGCCTGGAGTGTAGACCGGGGGTTTGTGCGGCACACTGAAGCTTTCTTT,CAWSVDRGFVRHTEAFF
TRBD2,NA,TRBV29-1,TRBJ2-1,TGCAGCGCCGCCGGGACTAGCGGGAGTATTGAGCAGTTCTTC,CSAAGTSGSIEQFF
NA,NA,TRBV13,TRBJ2-7,TGTGCCAGCAGCTCCTCCTTTGGCTACGAGCAGTACTTC,CASSSSFGYEQYF
TRBD1,NA,TRBV7-3,TRBJ1-5,TGTGCCAGCAGCTCGACAGGGGGCAATCAGCCCCAGCATTTT,CASSSTGGNQPQHF
NA,NA,TRBV27,TRBJ1-5,TGTGCCAGCAGTTTTGGTGGTCAGCCCCAGCATTTT,CASSFGGQPQHF
TRBD1,NA,TRBV11-1,TRBJ1-1,TGTGCCAGCAGCTTAGGACAGGGCGGGGACACTGAAGCTTTCTTT,CASSLGQGGDTEAFF
NA,medium-sized,TRBV14,TRBJ1-1,TGTGCCAGCAGCCAAGACCCGGACACTGAAGCTTTCTTT,CASSQDPDTEAFF
TRBD1,NA,TRBV5-6,TRBJ1-5,TGTGCCAGCAGCTTGCTCGGCAGGGGGCCTGAAAATAGCAATCAGCCCCAGCATTTT,CASSLLGRGPENSNQPQHF
TRBD1,NA,TRBV27,TRBJ2-4,TGTGCCAGCAGTCCCCTCAGGGGGAACATTCAGTACTTC,CASSPLRGNIQYF
NA,NA,TRBV28,TRBJ2-1,TGTGCCAGCAGCTCAGTGGGCGAGGCCTACAATGAGCAGTTCTTC,CASSSVGEAYNEQFF
NA,NA,TRBV30,TRBJ2-1,TGTGCCTGGGGGCGACTGGGAAATGAGCAGTTCTTC,CAWGRLGNEQFF
NA,NA,TRBV7-8,TRBJ1-1,TGTGCCAGCAGCCCAGCCCAGGACAAGAAGAACACTGAAGCTTTCTTT,CASSPAQDKKNTEAFF
NA,once,TRBV19,TRBJ1-4,TGTGCCAGTAGTCCGCGGTTGTGGGGAGAAAAACTGTTTTTT,CASSPRLWGEKLFF
NA,NA,TRBV28,TRBJ1-1,TGTGCCAGCAGTCCTCCCCTTTCGGGCACTGAAGCTTTCTTT,CASSPPLSGTEAFF
NA,NA,TRBV4-1,TRBJ1-6,TGCGCCAGCAGCCTCCGGGACTCCTATAATTCACCCCTCCACTTT,CASSLRDSYNSPLHF
TRBD1,NA,TRBV11-3,TRBJ1-1,TGTGCCAGCAGGTTAGAATACAGGGGGGACACTGAAGCTTTCTTT,CASRLEYRGDTEAFF
TRBD2,once,TRBV10-3,TRBJ2-3,TGTGCCATCAGTGATCCGGGACTAGGGACAGATACGCAGTATTTT,CAISDPGLGTDTQYF
NA,NA,TRBV19,TRBJ1-5,TGTGCCAGTAGTATAGATCGCAGGGTGAGGTCCCCCAATCAGCCCCAGCATTTT,CASSIDRRVRSPNQPQHF
TRBD1,once,TRBV15,TRBJ1-5,TGTGCCACCAGCGTACCGGGACAGGGGAGTCAGCCCCAGCATTTT,CATSVPGQGSQPQHF
TRBD2,NA,TRBV9,TRBJ2-5,TGTGCCAGCAGCGAAACCTTAGCGGGAGTAACAGAGACCCAGTACTTC,CASSETLAGVTETQYF
TRBD2,NA,TRBV13,TRBJ2-1,TGTGCCAGCAGCCCTTGGACTAGCGGGAGGGCCAATGAGCAGTTCTTC,CASSPWTSGRANEQFF
NA,NA,TRBV4-1,TRBJ2-3,TGCGCCAGCAGCCAAAGAACAGATACGCAGTATTTT,CASSQRTDTQYF
TRBD2,NA,TRBV27,TRBJ2-1,TGTGCCAGCAGTTTATCGCGGGAGCGGGAGGGCCTCAATGAGCAGTTCTTC,CASSLSREREGLNEQFF
TRBD1,NA,TRBV28,TRBJ1-2,TGTGCCAGCAGTCCCCCGGACAGGGTATGGGATGGCTACACCTTC,CASSPPDRVWDGYTF
TRBD1,NA,TRBV6-4,TRBJ2-3,TGTGCCAGCCGGGACAGGTACACAGATACGCAGTATTTT,CASRDRYTDTQYF
TRBD1,NA,TRBV2,TRBJ1-1,TGTGCCAGCAGTGAGTGGGACAGGGGGCTGGTAGCTTTCTTT,CASSEWDRGLVAFF
TRBD2,NA,TRBV11-2,TRBJ2-1,TGTGCCAGCAGCTCGCTAGCGGGGCCCTACAATGAGCAGTTCTTC,CASSSLAGPYNEQFF
TRBD1,NA,TRBV5-4,TRBJ1-5,TGCGCCAGCAGCCCAGGGACAGGGGATCAGCCCCAGCATTTT,CASSPGTGDQPQHF
TRBD1,NA,TRBV6-4,TRBJ2-1,TGTGCCAGCAGTGAACGCCCAGGACAGGGATTTTACAATGAGCAGTTCTTC,CASSERPGQGFYNEQFF
NA,NA,TRBV7-3,TRBJ2-3,TGTGCCAGCAGCTTATTTGAGGAAACAGATACGCAGTATTTT,CASSLFEETDTQYF
TRBD1,NA,TRBV29-1,TRBJ1-2,TGCAGCGTTAGCCCGGGACAGTGCTACTATGGCTACACCTTC,CSVSPGQCYYGYTF
TRBD2,NA,TRBV11-3,TRBJ2-3,TGTGCCAGCAGCTTCGGGGCGGGGGGAACCACAGATACGCAGTATTTT,CASSFGAGGTTDTQYF
NA,NA,TRBV30,TRBJ1-3,TGTGCCTGGAGTGTAATGATGGGAAACACCATATATTTT,CAWSVMMGNTIYF
NA,NA,TRBV28,TRBJ2-3,TGTGCCAGCAGCTTCAGGGTAGATACGCAGTATTTT,CASSFRVDTQYF
NA,NA,TRBV5-1,TRBJ2-2,TGCGCCAGCAGCTTGACGGGGGCGGGCGGGGAGCTGTTTTTT,CASSLTGAGGELFF
TRBD2,NA,TRBV2,TRBJ2-3,TGTGCCAGCAGGTGGGCGGGAGTGTACGATACGCAGTATTTT,CASRWAGVYDTQYF
NA,NA,TRBV30,TRBJ2-1,TGTGCCTGGACCCTGAGGGGGGGGGCCCCCAATGAGCAGTTCTTC,CAWTLRGGAPNEQFF
NA,NA,TRBV5-6,TRBJ2-1,TGTGCCAGCAGCTCAGCCCCGGAGTGGGGCTACAATGAGCAGTTCTTC,CASSSAPEWGYNEQFF
NA,few,TRBV7-9,TRBJ1-1,TGTGCCAGCAGCTTAGTTGCCACTGAAGCTTTCTTT,CASSLVATEAFF
TRBD1,few,TRBV6-5,TRBJ1-5,TGTGCCACCCGGACAGGGGGCAATCAGCCCCAGCATTTT,CATRTGGNQPQHF
NA,NA,TRBV4-3,TRBJ1-5,TGCGCCAGCAGCCAAGATGATACATCCCCTCAGCCCCAGCATTTT,CASSQDDTSPQPQHF
NA,NA,TRBV4-3,TRBJ1-6,TGCGCCAGCAGCCAGTTCAGGGGAGGATCACCCCTCCACTTT,CASSQFRGGSPLHF
NA,NA,TRBV20-1,TRBJ1-3,TGCAGTGCTAGTGCTGGAAACACCATATATTTT,CSASAGNTIYF
TRBD2,NA,TRBV5-1,TRBJ2-1,TGCGCCAGCAGCAAGGGACTAGTTGACAATGAGCAGTTCTTC,CASSKGLVDNEQFF
NA,NA,TRBV10-3,TRBJ1-3,TGTGCCATCAGTGACCCTGGAAACACCATATATTTT,CAISDPGNTIYF
TRBD1,NA,TRBV10-3,TRBJ1-2,TGTGCCATCAGCGGGGACAGGGGGCGAGAAGGAGCTAACTATGGCTACACCTTC,CAISGDRGREGANYGYTF
NA,NA,TRBV27,TRBJ2-3,TGTGCCAGCAGTTTATCCCTCGGCCCATCAGATACGCAGTATTTT,CASSLSLGPSDTQYF
NA,NA,TRBV7-9,TRBJ1-2,TGTGCCAGCAGCTCCTCCGACTATGGCTACACCTTC,CASSSSDYGYTF
TRBD1,NA,TRBV29-1,TRBJ1-5,TGCAGCGTCTACGAGGACAGGGAAGGCAATCAGCCCCAGCATTTT,CSVYEDREGNQPQHF
TRBD2,NA,TRBV9,TRBJ2-1,TGTGCCAGCACCGCACTAGCGGATTTCCCCAATGAGCAGTTCTTC,CASTALADFPNEQFF